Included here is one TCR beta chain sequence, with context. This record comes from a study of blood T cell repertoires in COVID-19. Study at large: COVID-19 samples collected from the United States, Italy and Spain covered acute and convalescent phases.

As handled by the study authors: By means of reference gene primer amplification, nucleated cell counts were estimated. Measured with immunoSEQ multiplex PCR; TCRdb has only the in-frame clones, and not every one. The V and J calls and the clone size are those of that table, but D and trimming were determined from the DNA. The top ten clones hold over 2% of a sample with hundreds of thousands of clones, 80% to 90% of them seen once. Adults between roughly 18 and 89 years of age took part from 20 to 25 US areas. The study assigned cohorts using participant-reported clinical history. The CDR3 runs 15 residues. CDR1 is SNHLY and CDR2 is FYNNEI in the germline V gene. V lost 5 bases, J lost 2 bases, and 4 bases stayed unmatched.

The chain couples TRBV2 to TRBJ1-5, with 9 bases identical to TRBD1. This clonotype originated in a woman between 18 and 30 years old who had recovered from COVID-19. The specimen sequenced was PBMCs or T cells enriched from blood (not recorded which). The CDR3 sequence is CASSLQGARNQPQHF. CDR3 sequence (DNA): TGTGCCAGCAGTCTACAGGGGGCACGCAATCAGCCCCAGCATTTT.